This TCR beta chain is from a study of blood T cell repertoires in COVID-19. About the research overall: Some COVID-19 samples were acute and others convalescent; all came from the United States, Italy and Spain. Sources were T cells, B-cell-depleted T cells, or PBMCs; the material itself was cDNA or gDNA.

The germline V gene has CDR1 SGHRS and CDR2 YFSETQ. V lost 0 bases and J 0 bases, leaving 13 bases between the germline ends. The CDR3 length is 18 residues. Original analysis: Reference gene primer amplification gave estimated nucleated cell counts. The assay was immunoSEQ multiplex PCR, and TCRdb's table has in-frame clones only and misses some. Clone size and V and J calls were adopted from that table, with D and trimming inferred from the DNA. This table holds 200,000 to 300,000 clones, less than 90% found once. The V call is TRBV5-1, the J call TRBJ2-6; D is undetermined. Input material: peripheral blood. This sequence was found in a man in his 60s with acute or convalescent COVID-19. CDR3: CASSLGLSINSGANVLTF. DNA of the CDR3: TGCGCCAGCAGCTTGGGTCTCAGTATTAACTCTGGGGCCAACGTCCTGACTTTC. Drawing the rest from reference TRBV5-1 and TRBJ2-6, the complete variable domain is KAGVTQTPRYLIKTRGQQVTLSCSPISGHRSVSWYQQTPGQGLQFLFEYFSETQRNKGNFPGRFSGRQFSNSRSEMNVSTLELGDSALYLCASSLGLSINSGANVLTFGAGSRLTVL.